The 4 T cell receptor beta chains listed next were all sequenced from one sample in a study of cytotoxic CD8 clonotypes in ibrutinib-treated CLL (dated by TCRdb to the early 2020s). The protocol used for the library was the immunoSEQ multiplex PCR assay. This immuneACCESS table, as held by TCRdb, lists in-frame sequences with V and J called but not all clones. Of the missing ones, under half trace to an unresolved V gene in checked studies; the others have no known cause. The sample contains approximately 200,000 clones, 72% of them found a single time. The ten largest make up 10% to 15% of the sample. Sample time point, as interpreted from the label and publication: approximately 25 months on ibrutinib. Specimen: PBMCs, collected after 24 months of ibrutinib treatment. Receptors were obtained from a human donor with chronic lymphocytic leukemia.

Comment on this clone: One junction end disagrees with the germline gene, perhaps due to a read error. The chain is built from TRBV5-6 and TRBJ1-1, with D unclear. Germline-derived CDR1 and CDR2 are SGHDT and YYEEEE. The CDR3 loop spans 14 amino acids. CDR3 residues: CASSFSEMNTEAFF. In DNA form, the CDR3 reads TGTGCCAGCAGCTTTAGTGAGATGAATACTGAAGCTTTCTTT.

The genes are TRBV4-1 and TRBJ2-4; 8 bases fit TRBD2. The V and J ends lost 1 base and 0 bases, in that order; junction bases with no gene match: 8. The CDR3 spans 18 residues. Germline CDR1 and CDR2: MGHRA and YSYEKL. The CDR3 region has the DNA TGCGCCAGCAGCCAAGGTAGCGGGATGAGTTTAGCCAAAAACATTCAGTACTTC. It is translated as CASSQGSGMSLAKNIQYF.

This sequence joins TRBV18 and TRBJ1-5, with 10 bases lining up with TRBD1. Germline lookup yields CDR1 KGHSH and CDR2 LQKENI. The trim removed 3 bases at V and 7 bases at J, leaving 9 bases unmatched. The CDR3 extends over 16 amino acids. The CDR3 loop reads CASSPVLRQGAQPQHF. CDR3 bases: TGTGCCAGCTCACCTGTCCTTAGACAGGGGGCCCAGCCCCAGCATTTT.

This clone was picked up one time. The chain joins TRBV5-4 to TRBJ2-5; 7 bases are shared with TRBD2. CDR3 length equals 16 residues. The J segment lost 2 bases and the V segment lost 0 bases, leaving 7 bases of the junction unmatched. Germline V lookup: CDR1 SGHNT, CDR2 YYREEE (reference sequence). The CDR3, as DNA: TGTGCCAGCAGCTTGGGGCTACTAGCGCAGCAAGAGACCCAGTACTTC. This codes for CASSLGLLAQQETQYF.